This record concerns one T cell receptor (beta chain) sequence. The antigen remains undetermined. One end of the junction varies from germline; a read error may be responsible. The sample contains more than one DNA sequence encoding this CDR3. The data were produced by immunoSEQ multiplex PCR, yet TCRdb's version contains in-frame clones alone and is incomplete. The data hold some 22,000 clones, with about 80% observed a single time. Noted time point: cycle 4 day 1 (C4D1), after 5 to 7 weeks of nivolumab. After autologous stem cell transplantation all patients relapsed, and prior brentuximab vedotin exposure differed between cohorts. Relapsed/refractory classical Hodgkin lymphoma patients had complete, partial or progressive responses. This sample was taken from a study of PD-1 blockade in classical Hodgkin lymphoma. Whole-study results and caveats: Newly diagnosed patients reportedly had lower baseline TCR diversity than healthy donors. Patients starting nivolumab less than 1 year after ASCT had lower diversity and were excluded from later analyses.

CDR1 is SEHNR and CDR2 is FQNEAQ in the germline V gene (reference sequence). CDR3 size: 13 residues. This sequence originates from a human donor with classical Hodgkin lymphoma. The gene calls are TRBV7-9 and TRBJ2-7; no firm D call. The sample here was peripheral blood mononuclear cells (PBMCs), taken before the fourth cycle of nivolumab. CDR3 protein: CASSSEWTYEQYF. CDR3 DNA: TGTGCTAGCAGCTCCGAATGGACCTACGAGCAGTACTTC.